Following are 16 T cell receptor beta chains from one sample sequenced in a study of T cells expressing NK-cell markers. After re-calling the 5' RACE reads, TCRdb lists one entry per CDR3 protein, DNA absent. The listing contains about 460,000 distinct CDR3 sequences. Sequenced sample: blood T cells: a sorted CD56 or NKG2C T cell subset, CD4+ or CD8+ T cells, or bulk PBMC T cells (not recorded which). These receptors were taken from a woman aged 45-59 years in good health.

The V gene is TRBV7-2, the J gene TRBJ2-2; TCRdb names TRBD1, which stays unverified in the absence of DNA. The CDR3 has 17 amino acids. In germline, CDR1 is SGHTA, CDR2 FQGNSA. CDR3: CASSSKWTVLNTGELFF.

The chain recombines TRBV5-4 with TRBJ1-6; the D call from TCRdb, TRBD1, cannot be confirmed without DNA. CDR1 is SGHNT and CDR2 is YYREEE in the germline V gene (reference sequence). There are 14 residues in the CDR3. CDR3 sequence reads: CASSSRDRRSPLHF.

The chain couples TRBV24-1 to TRBJ2-5; TCRdb indicates TRBD1, and absent DNA this call remains unverified. The germline gives CDR1 KGHDR, CDR2 SFDVKD. The CDR3 is 14 residues long. CDR3 loop: CATSDRTAQETQYF.

The CDR3 here is CASFESPDHEQYF. The gene calls are TRBV5-1 and TRBJ2-7; TCRdb lists TRBD1, though no DNA is available to test this call. CDR3 length: 13 residues. CDR1 is SGHRS and CDR2 is YFSETQ in the germline V gene.

CDR3 protein: CATSDFGQGASFF. The V and J genes are TRBV24-1 and TRBJ1-1; TCRdb indicates TRBD1, and absent DNA this call remains unverified. The CDR3 extends over 13 amino acids. CDR1 KGHDR and CDR2 SFDVKD come from the germline V gene.

V gene TRBV7-2 combines with J gene TRBJ1-2; the D gene TCRdb calls, TRBD1, cannot be checked with no DNA. Per germline, CDR1 SGHTA and CDR2 FQGNSA. This CDR3 contains 14 residues. CDR3 sequence: CASSSDRGLRGYTF.

This chain joins TRBV19 and TRBJ2-1; as DNA is missing, the TRBD2 call by TCRdb cannot be tested. Germline V lookup: CDR1 LNHDA, CDR2 SQIVND (reference sequence). The CDR3 runs 16 residues. The CDR3 is CASSPGTSGRDNEQFF.

J is TRBJ2-1 and V is TRBV5-1; TCRdb indicates TRBD2, and absent DNA this call remains unverified. The length of the CDR3 is 16 residues. Germline V gene sequence: CDR1 SGHRS, CDR2 YFSETQ. CDR3 sequence: CASSSGLAGGPDEQFF.

This sequence joins TRBV9 and TRBJ2-3; TCRdb's assignment of TRBD1 cannot be checked, as there is no DNA. Germline V gives CDR1 SGDLS, CDR2 YYNGEE. This CDR3 comprises 15 residues. The CDR3 region is CASSVDGANPDTQYF.

CDR3 sequence: CASTHTRLSTDTQYF. J is TRBJ2-3 and V is TRBV12-3 or TRBV12-4; absent DNA, TCRdb's TRBD2 call cannot be checked. The CDR3 sequence is 15 residues long.

The chain employs TRBV7-9 and TRBJ2-1; TCRdb selects TRBD2, and the lack of DNA leaves this call unchecked. Germline CDR1 is SEHNR and CDR2 is FQNEAQ (reference sequence). CDR3 length equals 14 residues. CDR3 sequence: CASSFSTSGLSQFF.

The V and J genes are TRBV5-1 and TRBJ1-3; TCRdb designates TRBD1, a call that cannot be tested without DNA. The CDR3 consists of 13 residues. CDR1 is SGHRS and CDR2 is YFSETQ in the germline V gene. CDR3 in amino acids: CASRGDRGNTIYF.

V usage is TRBV29-1 and J usage is TRBJ2-7; the D call from TCRdb, TRBD1, cannot be confirmed without DNA. The CDR3 is made up of 14 amino acids. Germline CDR1 is SQVTM and CDR2 is ANQGSEA. The CDR3 loop is CSVPAPGILNEQYF.

The genes are TRBV5-1 and TRBJ1-2. CDR1 and CDR2 from the germline V gene are SGHRS and YFSETQ. The CDR3 covers 12 residues. The CDR3 is CASSLSTRGYTF.

The CDR3 reads CASSHGEYNEQFF. The chain employs TRBV3-1 and TRBJ2-1. CDR3 length: 13 residues. Germline loops: CDR1 LGHDT, CDR2 YNNKEL (reference sequence).

J is TRBJ2-5 and V is TRBV19; the D gene TCRdb calls, TRBD1, cannot be checked with no DNA. The germline V gene encodes CDR1 LNHDA and CDR2 SQIVND (reference sequence). The length of the CDR3 is 15 residues. CDR3 sequence reads: CASSILGLPKGTQYF. Supplemented by reference TRBV19 and TRBJ2-5, the full variable domain reads DGGITQSPKYLFRKEGQNVTLSCEQNLNHDAMYWYRQDPGQGLRLIYYSQIVNDFQKGDIAEGYSVSREKKESFPLTVTSAQKNPTAFYLCASSILGLPKGTQYFGPGTRLLVL.